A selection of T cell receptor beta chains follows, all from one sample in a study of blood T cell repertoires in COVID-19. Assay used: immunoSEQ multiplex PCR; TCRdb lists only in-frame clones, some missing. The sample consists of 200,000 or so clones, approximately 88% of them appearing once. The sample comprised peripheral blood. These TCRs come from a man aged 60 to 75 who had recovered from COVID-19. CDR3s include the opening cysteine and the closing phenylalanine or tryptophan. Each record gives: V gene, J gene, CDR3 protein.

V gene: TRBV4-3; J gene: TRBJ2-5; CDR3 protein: CASSQDYPLAQETQYF
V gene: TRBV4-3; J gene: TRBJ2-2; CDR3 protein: CASSQAGTSGRRPGELFF
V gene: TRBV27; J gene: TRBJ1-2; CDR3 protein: CASSLGTGINYGYTF
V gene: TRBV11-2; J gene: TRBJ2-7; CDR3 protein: CASKGGNGRRIQSLREQYF
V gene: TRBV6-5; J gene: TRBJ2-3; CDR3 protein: CASSLLGDTQYF
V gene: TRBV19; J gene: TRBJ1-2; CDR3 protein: CASSIIGQQLNYGYTF
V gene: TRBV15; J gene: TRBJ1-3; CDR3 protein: CATRHVGARNTIYF
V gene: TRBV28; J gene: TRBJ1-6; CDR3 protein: CASSLGGNRNSPLHF
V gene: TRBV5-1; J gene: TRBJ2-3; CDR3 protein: CASSPSTDTQYF
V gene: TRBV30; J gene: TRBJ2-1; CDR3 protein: CAWGTGTSLNEQFF
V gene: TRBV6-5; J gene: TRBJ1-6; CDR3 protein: CASKDRLLYNSPLHF
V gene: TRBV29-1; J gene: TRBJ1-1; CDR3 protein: CSVEDSFGQGIFMEAFF
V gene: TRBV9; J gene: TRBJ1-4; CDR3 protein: CASSVQGEPTNEKLFF
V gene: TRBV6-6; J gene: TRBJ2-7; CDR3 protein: CASSGTSGSEQYF
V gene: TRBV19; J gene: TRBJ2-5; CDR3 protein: CASSTPYRGQVETQYF
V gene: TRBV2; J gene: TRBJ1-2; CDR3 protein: CASRPLRPRDRTYYGYTF
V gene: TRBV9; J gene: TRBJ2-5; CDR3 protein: CASSASRAETQYF
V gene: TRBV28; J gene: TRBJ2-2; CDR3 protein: CASSSRNPVPILFF
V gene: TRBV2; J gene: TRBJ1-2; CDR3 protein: CASSSDSNYGYTF
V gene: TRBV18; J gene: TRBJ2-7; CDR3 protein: CASSSGGTRYEQYF
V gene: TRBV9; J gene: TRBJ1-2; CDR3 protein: CASSGLRGFYGYTF
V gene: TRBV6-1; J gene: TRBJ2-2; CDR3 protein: CASSELSANTGELFF
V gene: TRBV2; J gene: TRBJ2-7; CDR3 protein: CASLAGVSYEQYF
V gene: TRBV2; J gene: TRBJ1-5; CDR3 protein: CASRPGSVVGNQPQHF
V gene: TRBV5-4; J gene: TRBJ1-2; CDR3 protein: CASSPMDRNLYGYTF
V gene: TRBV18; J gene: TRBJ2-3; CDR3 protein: CASSPPLAASTDTQYF
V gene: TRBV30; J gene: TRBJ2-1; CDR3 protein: CAWSFSGSSYNEQFF